Given below is one T cell receptor (beta chain) in context. The target antigen is unknown. Looked up from germline, CDR1 is GTSNPN and CDR2 is SVGIG (reference sequence). The V gene lost 7 bases and the J gene lost 9 bases, with 12 bases spanning the gap. The CDR3 has 10 amino acids. Sequencing used immunoSEQ multiplex PCR; TCRdb keeps in-frame clones, though not all of them. The sample yields 5,500 to 6,000 clones, approximately 70% seen once. These data originate in a study of high-grade serous ovarian cancer treatment subgroups. In the study overall: Mean per sample: around 13,000 reads, about 6,900 unique TCR beta rearrangements. Study-wide results and caveats: Higher neoantigen levels went with greater TCR clonal relatedness. Tumors within one patient showed repertoire similarity of roughly 0.095 to 0.85.

The tumor samples were collected prior to definitive surgery or chemotherapy. The genes are TRBV30 and TRBJ1-2; D perhaps matches TRBD1 (5 bases). The sequencing input was tumor tissue. This TCR came from a human donor with high-grade serous ovarian cancer. The CDR3 nucleotides are TGTGCCTCCAAACAGGCGAGCTACACCTTC. Amino acid sequence: CASKQASYTF.